This TCR beta chain was identified in a study of blood T cell repertoires in COVID-19 (dated by TCRdb to about 2020). Broadly, across the study: The collaborator samples originated in the United States, Italy and Spain and spanned the acute and convalescent phases of COVID-19. The prospective study material was composed of cDNA or gDNA derived from T cells, B-cell-depleted T cells, or PBMCs. Deeply sampled blood TCRbeta repertoires from subjects exposed to, actively infected with, or recovered from COVID-19 were included in the dataset. A freely available public database, intended as a resource for researchers studying the immune response to SARS-CoV-2, is where the repertoires were released. The samples were drawn from the first 160 participants of the ongoing ImmuneRACE study and from some 1,300 subjects provided by 6 global collaborators. Sample metadata almost always included a de-identified subject ID, COVID-19 status, age in years and sex. Where HLA class I and class II types were available, the types were taken from metadata supplied by the sample provider, not from assay-based typing.

TCRbeta CDR3 regions were amplified from genomic DNA using the immunoSEQ Assay, a bias-controlled multiplex PCR. In the original analysis: The number of nucleated cells in each sample was estimated by amplification of reference gene primers within the assay. To quantify the absolute abundance of each unique TCRbeta CDR3 rearrangement, sequence reads were collapsed and filtered. For each sample, productive Simpson clonality was calculated by taking the square root of Simpson's diversity index across productive rearrangements. As stored in TCRdb, this immuneACCESS dataset retains in-frame rearrangements with V and J assigned. A fraction of the clones does not appear; measured against another copy, unresolved V genes explain less than half of the discrepancy, and the remainder lacks a known reason. The V and J calls and clone size were taken over from that table, and D and trimming were inferred from the DNA. This sample comprises about 220,000 clones, 65% to 90% of them detected only once. Approximately 2.4% of the sample belongs to the ten largest clones.

As concerns this clone: Its antigen remains undetermined. Per-base qualities were not stored, and no clone one base away is much larger.

One collaborating source in Seattle enrolled patients while the patients were actively infected and followed the patients over time throughout the course of disease. Collaborating institutions collected whole blood in K2EDTA tubes following their own protocols. For TCRbeta analysis, collaborators shipped samples in one of three forms: frozen whole blood, isolated PBMCs, or DNA extracted from either of those sample types. Broader findings and caveats from the paper: How much clinical and demographic metadata was included differed by source and by participant, and the metadata was provided uncurated.

The sequenced material came from peripheral blood. This TCR derives from a woman in her 70s with COVID-19, enrolled during active disease.

The CDR3 protein: CASRPSGLTDTQYF. The bases read TGTGCCAGCAGGCCTAGCGGTCTTACAGATACGCAGTATTTT. The chain is encoded by TRBV6-5 joined to TRBJ2-3; a stretch of 7 junction bases matches TRBD2. Compared with germline, V lacks 6 bases and J lacks 3 bases; bases without a gene match: 6. Based on the germline V gene, the CDR1 and CDR2 sequences are MNHEY and SVGAGI. The CDR3 sequence holds 14 residues, the cysteine and phenylalanine included. CDR3 DNA is the only sequence kept; it has 42 bases, read in frame from the first base.